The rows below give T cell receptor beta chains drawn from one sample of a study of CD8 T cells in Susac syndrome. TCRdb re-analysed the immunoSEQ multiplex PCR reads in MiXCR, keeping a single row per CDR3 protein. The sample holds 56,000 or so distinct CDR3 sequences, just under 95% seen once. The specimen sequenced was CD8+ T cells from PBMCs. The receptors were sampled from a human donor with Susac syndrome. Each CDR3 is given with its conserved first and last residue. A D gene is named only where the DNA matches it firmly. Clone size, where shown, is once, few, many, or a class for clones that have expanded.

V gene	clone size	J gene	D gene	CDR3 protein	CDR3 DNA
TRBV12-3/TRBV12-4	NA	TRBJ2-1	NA	CASSLMAGAPGHEQFF	TGTGCCAGCAGTTTGATGGCGGGGGCTCCCGGGCATGAGCAGTTCTTC
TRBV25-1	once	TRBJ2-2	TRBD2	CASSEWGLAGGTNTGELFF	TGTGCCAGCAGTGAGTGGGGACTAGCGGGGGGAACGAACACCGGGGAGCTGTTTTTT
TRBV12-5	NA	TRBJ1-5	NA	CASGLRGGEAQPQHF	TGTGCTAGTGGTTTGAGGGGAGGGGAGGCTCAGCCCCAGCATTTT
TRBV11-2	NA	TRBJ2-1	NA	CASSLLAESVARSLYEQFF	TGTGCCAGCAGCCTACTCGCAGAATCCGTGGCTAGAAGTCTATATGAGCAGTTCTTC
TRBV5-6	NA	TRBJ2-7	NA	CASRGASHEQYF	TGTGCCAGCAGAGGGGCTTCCCACGAGCAGTACTTC
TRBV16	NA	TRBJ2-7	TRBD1	CASSQQGQGSYEQYF	TGTGCCAGCAGCCAACAGGGACAGGGGTCGTACGAGCAGTACTTC
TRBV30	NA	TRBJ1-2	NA	CASLQGDYGYTF	TGTGCCTCCCTACAGGGTGACTATGGCTACACCTTC
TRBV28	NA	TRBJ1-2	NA	CASSYVELNYGYTF	TGTGCCAGCAGTTATGTGGAATTAAACTATGGCTACACCTTC
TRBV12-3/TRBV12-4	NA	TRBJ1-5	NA	CASSPGQNNQPQHF	TGTGCCAGCAGCCCCGGACAGAACAATCAGCCCCAGCATTTT
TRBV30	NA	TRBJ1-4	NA	CAWSVHGEKLFF	TGTGCCTGGAGTGTACATGGTGAAAAACTGTTTTTT
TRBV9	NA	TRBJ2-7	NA	CASSPWGGGSSYEQYF	TGTGCCAGCAGCCCATGGGGAGGGGGGAGCTCCTACGAGCAGTACTTC
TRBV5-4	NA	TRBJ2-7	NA	CASSSTRRGSEQYF	TGTGCCAGCAGCTCGACCCGAAGGGGCTCCGAGCAGTACTTC
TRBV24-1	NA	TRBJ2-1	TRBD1	CATSPTGGYNEQFF	TGTGCCACCAGCCCGACAGGGGGCTACAATGAGCAGTTCTTC
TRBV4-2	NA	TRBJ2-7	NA	CASSQVKDVDEQYF	TGTGCCAGCAGCCAAGTGAAGGACGTAGACGAGCAGTACTTC
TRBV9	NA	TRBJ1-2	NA	CASSGRERAGYTF	TGTGCCAGCAGCGGCAGGGAACGGGCTGGCTACACCTTC
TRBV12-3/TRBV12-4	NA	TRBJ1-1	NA	CASSHRTGWGNTEAFF	TGTGCCAGCAGCCATCGTACAGGGTGGGGGAACACTGAAGCTTTCTTT
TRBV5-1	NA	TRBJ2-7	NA	CASSFRISYEQYF	TGCGCCAGCAGCTTCCGGATCTCCTACGAGCAGTACTTC
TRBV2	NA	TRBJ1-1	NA	CASTGTTEAFF	TGTGCCAGCACGGGGACCACTGAAGCTTTCTTT
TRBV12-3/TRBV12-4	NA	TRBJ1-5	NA	CASSLIPGNQPQHF	TGTGCCAGCAGTTTAATACCAGGCAATCAGCCCCAGCATTTT
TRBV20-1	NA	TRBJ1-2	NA	CSADSGGGTQEQLVNYGYTF	TGCAGTGCTGACTCTGGCGGGGGAACTCAGGAGCAACTAGTTAACTATGGCTACACCTTC
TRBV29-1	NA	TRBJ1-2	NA	CSAILRDGYTF	TGCAGCGCGATACTCCGTGATGGCTACACCTTC
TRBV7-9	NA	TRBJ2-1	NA	CASSRRGYNEQFF	TGTGCCAGCAGCCGGCGCGGATACAATGAGCAGTTCTTC
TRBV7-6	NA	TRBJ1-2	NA	CASSESGGAFNYGYTF	TGTGCCAGCAGCGAATCGGGGGGGGCCTTTAACTATGGCTACACCTTC
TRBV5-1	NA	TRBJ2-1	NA	CASSSGEEQFF	TGCGCCAGCAGCTCCGGGGAAGAGCAGTTCTTC
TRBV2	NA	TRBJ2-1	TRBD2	CASSLAGWDEQFF	TGTGCCAGCAGCCTAGCGGGGTGGGATGAGCAGTTCTTC
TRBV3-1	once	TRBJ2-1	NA	CASSLGVQHEQFF	TGTGCCAGCAGCCTCGGGGTACAGCACGAGCAGTTCTTC
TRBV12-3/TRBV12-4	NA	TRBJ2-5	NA	CASSLFEPQETQYF	TGTGCCAGCAGTCTCTTCGAGCCCCAAGAGACCCAGTACTTC
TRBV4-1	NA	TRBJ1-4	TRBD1	CASSQGTGVNEKLFF	TGCGCCAGCAGCCAAGGGACAGGGGTTAATGAAAAACTGTTTTTT
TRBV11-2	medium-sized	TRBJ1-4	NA	CASRLAGATNEKLFF	TGTGCCAGCAGACTCGCCGGAGCAACTAATGAAAAACTGTTTTTT
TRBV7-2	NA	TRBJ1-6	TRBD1	CASRPGQGSSYNSPLHF	TGTGCCAGCAGACCCGGACAGGGAAGCTCCTATAATTCACCCCTCCACTTT
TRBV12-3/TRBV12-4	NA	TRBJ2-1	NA	CASRRVYNEQFF	TGTGCCAGCAGGAGGGTATACAATGAGCAGTTCTTC
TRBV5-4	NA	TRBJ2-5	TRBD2	CASSKKTSGENQETQYF	TGTGCCAGCAGCAAGAAGACTAGCGGGGAGAACCAAGAGACCCAGTACTTC
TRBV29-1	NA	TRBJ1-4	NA	CSVPGAGEKLFF	TGCAGCGTCCCTGGGGCGGGTGAAAAACTGTTTTTT
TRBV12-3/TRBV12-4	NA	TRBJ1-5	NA	CASIKTPGDQPQHF	TGTGCCAGCATTAAAACCCCAGGGGATCAGCCCCAGCATTTT
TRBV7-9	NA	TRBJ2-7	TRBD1	CASSQAGDRSYEQYF	TGTGCCAGCAGCCAGGCCGGGGACAGAAGCTACGAGCAGTACTTC
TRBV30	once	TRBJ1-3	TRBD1	CAWSPGQVSGNTIYF	TGTGCCTGGAGCCCAGGACAGGTCTCTGGAAACACCATATATTTT
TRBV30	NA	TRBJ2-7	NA	CAWNKVYEQYF	TGTGCCTGGAACAAGGTCTACGAGCAGTACTTC
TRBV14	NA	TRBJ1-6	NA	CASSHGGWNSPLHF	TGTGCCAGCAGCCATGGGGGTTGGAATTCACCCCTCCACTTT
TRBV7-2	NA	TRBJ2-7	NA	CASSFGSHYEQYF	TGTGCCAGCAGCTTCGGTAGCCACTACGAGCAGTACTTC
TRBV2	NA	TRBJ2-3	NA	CASGSGADTQYF	TGTGCCAGCGGGAGTGGCGCAGATACGCAGTATTTT
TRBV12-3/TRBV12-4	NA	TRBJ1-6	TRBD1	CASSDRQGSPLHF	TGTGCCAGCAGTGACAGACAGGGTTCACCCCTCCACTTT
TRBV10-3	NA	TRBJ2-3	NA	CAISVQAPRTDTQYF	TGTGCCATCAGTGTTCAGGCCCCCCGCACAGATACGCAGTATTTT
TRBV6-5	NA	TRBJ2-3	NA	CASSYSGGPLDTQYF	TGTGCCAGCAGTTACTCGGGGGGGCCGTTGGATACGCAGTATTTT
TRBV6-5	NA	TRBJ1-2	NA	CATNTGGSYGYTF	TGTGCCACCAATACCGGCGGGAGCTATGGCTACACCTTC
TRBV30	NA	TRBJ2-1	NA	CAWKTGHNEQFF	TGTGCCTGGAAGACAGGCCACAATGAGCAGTTCTTC
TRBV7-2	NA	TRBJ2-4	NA	CASSLNRLTKNIQYF	TGTGCCAGCAGCTTAAACAGGTTGACCAAAAACATTCAGTACTTC